This T cell receptor beta chain stems from a study of blood T cell repertoires in COVID-19. Study background: PBMCs, B-cell-depleted T cells, or T cells were the source of the cDNA or gDNA that made up the material.

Clones were read by immunoSEQ multiplex PCR, and TCRdb kept only the in-frame ones, dropping some. The repertoire holds roughly 340,000 clones, more than 70% seen once, with around 3% in the top ten. This TCR came from a woman aged 25 to 39 with COVID-19, enrolled during active disease. The sequenced material came from peripheral blood.

The CDR3 nucleotides are TGTGCCAGCACCCCGGGGGCGGGAGGGCCAACGTACAATGAGCAGTTCTTC. Amino acids: CASTPGAGGPTYNEQFF. This rearrangement joins TRBV27 to TRBJ2-1; 9 bases are a match to TRBD2. CDR1 and CDR2 from the germline V gene are MNHEY and SMNVEV (reference sequence). The CDR3 totals 17 residues. V lost 7 bases to trimming and J lost 4 bases; unmatched junction nucleotides: 14.